This is a list of T cell receptor beta chains from one sample in a study of blood T cell repertoires in COVID-19. The data were produced by immunoSEQ multiplex PCR, yet TCRdb's version contains in-frame clones alone and is incomplete. This table holds around 400,000 clones, roughly 92% found once. Material: PBMCs or T cells enriched from blood (not recorded which). These receptors were collected from a middle-aged woman who had been exposed to COVID-19. Each CDR3 is given with its conserved first and last residue. Fields, in order: clone size, D gene, V gene, J gene, CDR3 DNA, CDR3 protein. D genes are given only for firm matches. Expanded clones are given a class, and other clones once, few, many or no size at all.

clone_size: .; d_call: TRBD1; v_call: TRBV10-3; j_call: TRBJ1-1; cdr3_nt: TGTGCCATCAGGCTGGGACAGGGCGGACGAGAAGCTTTCTTT; cdr3_aa: CAIRLGQGGREAFF
clone_size: .; d_call: .; v_call: TRBV12-3/TRBV12-4; j_call: TRBJ1-1; cdr3_nt: TGTGCCAGCAGTAGAGGGGTGCGGGGTGAAGCTTTCTTT; cdr3_aa: CASSRGVRGEAFF
clone_size: .; d_call: TRBD1; v_call: TRBV6-5; j_call: TRBJ1-4; cdr3_nt: TGTGCCAGCAGCCCCGGGGGACAGGGGAATGAAAAACTGTTTTTT; cdr3_aa: CASSPGGQGNEKLFF
clone_size: .; d_call: TRBD1; v_call: TRBV19; j_call: TRBJ1-2; cdr3_nt: TGTGCCAGTAGTCGGACAGGGCCAGCTAACTATGGCTACACCTTC; cdr3_aa: CASSRTGPANYGYTF
clone_size: .; d_call: TRBD1; v_call: TRBV24-1; j_call: TRBJ1-5; cdr3_nt: TGTGCCACCAGTGACACGACAGGGTATCAGCCCCAGCATTTT; cdr3_aa: CATSDTTGYQPQHF
clone_size: once; d_call: .; v_call: TRBV6-5; j_call: TRBJ2-7; cdr3_nt: TGTGCCAGCAGTTACTCGACACACATTTCCCTCGGCGAGCAGTACTTC; cdr3_aa: CASSYSTHISLGEQYF
clone_size: .; d_call: TRBD2; v_call: TRBV3-1/TRBV3-2; j_call: TRBJ2-7; cdr3_nt: TGTGCCAGCAGCCTAGGTGGGGGACTAGCGGGAGCATACGAGCAGTACTTC; cdr3_aa: CASSLGGGLAGAYEQYF
clone_size: once; d_call: .; v_call: TRBV23-1; j_call: TRBJ1-2; cdr3_nt: TGCGCCAGCCGGACCCGACGGGACTTTGGCTACACCTTC; cdr3_aa: CASRTRRDFGYTF
clone_size: .; d_call: TRBD2; v_call: TRBV11-3; j_call: TRBJ2-3; cdr3_nt: TGTGCCAGCAGCTACGGGACTAGCGGGAGAGATACGCAGTATTTT; cdr3_aa: CASSYGTSGRDTQYF
clone_size: .; d_call: .; v_call: TRBV7-3; j_call: TRBJ2-3; cdr3_nt: TGTGCCAGCAGCAAGGGGGTCACAGATACGCAGTATTTT; cdr3_aa: CASSKGVTDTQYF
clone_size: .; d_call: .; v_call: TRBV12-5; j_call: TRBJ1-5; cdr3_nt: TGTGCTAGTGGTTACCCACAGGATAGCAATCAGCCCCAGCATTTT; cdr3_aa: CASGYPQDSNQPQHF
clone_size: .; d_call: .; v_call: TRBV5-6; j_call: TRBJ1-1; cdr3_nt: TGTGCCAGCAGCTTGGCCACAGGGAACACTGAAGCTTTCTTT; cdr3_aa: CASSLATGNTEAFF
clone_size: .; d_call: TRBD2; v_call: TRBV7-2; j_call: TRBJ2-7; cdr3_nt: TGTGCCAGCAGTTTCGGAACGGGGGGTAGCGACGAGCAGTACTTC; cdr3_aa: CASSFGTGGSDEQYF
clone_size: .; d_call: .; v_call: TRBV9; j_call: TRBJ2-7; cdr3_nt: TGTGCCAGCAGCGTCAGTGGGAGTTGGTCCTACGAGCAGTACTTC; cdr3_aa: CASSVSGSWSYEQYF
clone_size: .; d_call: .; v_call: TRBV7-8; j_call: TRBJ1-4; cdr3_nt: TGTGCCAGCAGCTTGGCTCGTACTAATGAAAAACTGTTTTTT; cdr3_aa: CASSLARTNEKLFF
clone_size: .; d_call: .; v_call: TRBV19; j_call: TRBJ1-6; cdr3_nt: TGTGCCAGTAGTATTGACACCAATTCACCCCTCCACTTT; cdr3_aa: CASSIDTNSPLHF
clone_size: .; d_call: .; v_call: TRBV5-1; j_call: TRBJ1-2; cdr3_nt: TGCGCCAGCAGCTTGGGTCAGGACTATGGCTACACCTTC; cdr3_aa: CASSLGQDYGYTF
clone_size: .; d_call: TRBD1; v_call: TRBV12-5; j_call: TRBJ1-2; cdr3_nt: TGTGCTAGTGGTTTGGTACTTGGACAGGTCAACTATGGCTACACCTTC; cdr3_aa: CASGLVLGQVNYGYTF
clone_size: .; d_call: .; v_call: TRBV3-1/TRBV3-2; j_call: TRBJ2-2; cdr3_nt: TGTGCCAGCAGCCACAGCAGGGGCCGGAACACCGGGGAGCTGTTTTTT; cdr3_aa: CASSHSRGRNTGELFF
clone_size: .; d_call: TRBD1; v_call: TRBV18; j_call: TRBJ1-2; cdr3_nt: TGTGCCAGCTCACTGTCACAGGGGGCCAGGGATGGCTACACCTTC; cdr3_aa: CASSLSQGARDGYTF
clone_size: .; d_call: TRBD2; v_call: TRBV7-2; j_call: TRBJ2-7; cdr3_nt: TGTGCCAGCAGTCGCCTAGCGGACACCTACGAGCAGTACTTC; cdr3_aa: CASSRLADTYEQYF
clone_size: .; d_call: .; v_call: TRBV19; j_call: TRBJ1-2; cdr3_nt: TGTGCCAGTAGTCCCTCAGACAGGTTGCATGGCTACACCTTC; cdr3_aa: CASSPSDRLHGYTF
clone_size: .; d_call: .; v_call: TRBV30; j_call: TRBJ1-2; cdr3_nt: TGTGCCTGGAGTGAACAGGGACGCGTTGGCTACACCTTC; cdr3_aa: CAWSEQGRVGYTF
clone_size: .; d_call: TRBD1; v_call: TRBV25-1; j_call: TRBJ1-2; cdr3_nt: TGTGCCAGCAGTAAATCGACAGGGATCGGTGACTATGGCTACACCTTC; cdr3_aa: CASSKSTGIGDYGYTF
clone_size: .; d_call: .; v_call: TRBV6-4; j_call: TRBJ2-7; cdr3_nt: TGTGCCAGCACCCCTCCAGAGTTGGGCGTTTACTACGAGCAGTACTTC; cdr3_aa: CASTPPELGVYYEQYF
clone_size: .; d_call: .; v_call: TRBV29-1; j_call: TRBJ1-2; cdr3_nt: TGCAGCGTCGGGGTCGAACCCTATGGCTACACCTTC; cdr3_aa: CSVGVEPYGYTF
clone_size: once; d_call: TRBD1; v_call: TRBV9; j_call: TRBJ1-1; cdr3_nt: TGTGCCAGCAGCGTAGGTTCAGGGGGCCCTGAAGCTTTCTTT; cdr3_aa: CASSVGSGGPEAFF
clone_size: .; d_call: .; v_call: TRBV6-5; j_call: TRBJ1-2; cdr3_nt: TGTGCCAGCAGTTACTCGAGGGATTCCAACTATGGCTACACCTTC; cdr3_aa: CASSYSRDSNYGYTF
clone_size: .; d_call: .; v_call: TRBV7-2; j_call: TRBJ1-1; cdr3_nt: TGTGCCAGCAGCTTAGTTCGCGGGGGCCTGGTCCCTAACACTGAAGCTTTCTTT; cdr3_aa: CASSLVRGGLVPNTEAFF